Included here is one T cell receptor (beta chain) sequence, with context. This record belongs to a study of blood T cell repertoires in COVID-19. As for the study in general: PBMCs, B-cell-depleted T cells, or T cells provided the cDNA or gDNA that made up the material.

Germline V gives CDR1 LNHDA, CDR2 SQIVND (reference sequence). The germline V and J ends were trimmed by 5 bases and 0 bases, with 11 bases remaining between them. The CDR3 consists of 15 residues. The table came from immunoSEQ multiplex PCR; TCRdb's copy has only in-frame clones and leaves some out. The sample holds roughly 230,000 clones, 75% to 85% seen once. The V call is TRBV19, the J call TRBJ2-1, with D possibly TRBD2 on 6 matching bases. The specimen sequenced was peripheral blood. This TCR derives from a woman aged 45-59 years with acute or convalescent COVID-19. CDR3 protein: CASSRGTFSYNEQFF. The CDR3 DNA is TGTGCCAGTAGTCGTGGGACTTTCTCCTACAATGAGCAGTTCTTC.